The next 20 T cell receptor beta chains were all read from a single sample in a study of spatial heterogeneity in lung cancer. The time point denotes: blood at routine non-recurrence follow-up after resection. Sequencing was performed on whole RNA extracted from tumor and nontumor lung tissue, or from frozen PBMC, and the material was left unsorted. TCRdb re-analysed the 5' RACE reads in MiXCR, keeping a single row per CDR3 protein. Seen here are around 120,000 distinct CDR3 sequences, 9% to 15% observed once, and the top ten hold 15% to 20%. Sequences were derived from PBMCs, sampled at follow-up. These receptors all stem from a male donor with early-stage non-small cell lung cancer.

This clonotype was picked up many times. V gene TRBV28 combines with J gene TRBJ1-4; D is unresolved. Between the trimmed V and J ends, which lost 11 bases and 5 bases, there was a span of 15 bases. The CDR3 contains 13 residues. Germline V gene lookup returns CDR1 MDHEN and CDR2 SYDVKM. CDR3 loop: CAYPGSDNEKLFF. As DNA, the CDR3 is TGTGCCTACCCCGGCAGCGACAATGAAAAACTGTTTTTT.

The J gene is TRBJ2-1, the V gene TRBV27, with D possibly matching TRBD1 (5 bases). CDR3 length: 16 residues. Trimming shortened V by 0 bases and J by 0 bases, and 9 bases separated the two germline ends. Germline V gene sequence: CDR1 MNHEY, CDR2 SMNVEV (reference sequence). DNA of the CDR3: TGTGCCAGCAGTTTATCGTACAGGAGCTCCTACAATGAGCAGTTCTTC. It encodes CASSLSYRSSYNEQFF.

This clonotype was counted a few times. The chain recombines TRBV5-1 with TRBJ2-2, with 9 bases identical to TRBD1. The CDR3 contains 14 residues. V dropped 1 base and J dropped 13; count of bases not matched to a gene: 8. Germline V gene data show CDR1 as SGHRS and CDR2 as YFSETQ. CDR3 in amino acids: CASSLLGQGSALFF. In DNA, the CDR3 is TGCGCCAGCAGCTTGCTGGGACAGGGCTCGGCGCTGTTTTTT.

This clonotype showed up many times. The chain's CDR3 is CSTVSGDQPQHF. CDR3 nucleotide sequence: TGCAGTACTGTGTCGGGTGATCAGCCCCAGCATTTT. The chain combines TRBV20-1 with TRBJ1-5; D gene ambiguous. The V gene lost 8 bases and the J gene lost 5 bases, with 13 bases spanning the gap. The CDR3 contains 12 residues. From germline, CDR1 is DFQATT and CDR2 SNEGSKA (reference sequence).

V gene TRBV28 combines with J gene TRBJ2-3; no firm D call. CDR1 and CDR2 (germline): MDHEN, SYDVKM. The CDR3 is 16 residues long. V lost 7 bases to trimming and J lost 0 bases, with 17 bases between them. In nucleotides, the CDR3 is TGTGCCAGCACCAGGTTTCCCCTAATTAGCACAGATACGCAGTATTTT. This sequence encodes CASTRFPLISTDTQYF.

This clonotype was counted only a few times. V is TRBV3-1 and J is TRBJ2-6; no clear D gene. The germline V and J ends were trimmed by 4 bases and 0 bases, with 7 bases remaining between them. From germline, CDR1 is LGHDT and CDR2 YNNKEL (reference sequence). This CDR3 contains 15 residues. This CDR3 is CASSRQNSGANVLTF. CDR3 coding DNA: TGTGCCAGCAGCCGGCAGAACTCTGGGGCCAACGTCCTGACTTTC.

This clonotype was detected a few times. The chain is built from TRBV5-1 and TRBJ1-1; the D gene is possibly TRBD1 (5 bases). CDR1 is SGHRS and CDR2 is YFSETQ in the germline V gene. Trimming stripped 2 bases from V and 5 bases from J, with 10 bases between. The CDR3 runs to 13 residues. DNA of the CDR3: TGCGCCAGCAGCTTCACCAAGGGGACTGAAGCTTTCTTT. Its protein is CASSFTKGTEAFF.

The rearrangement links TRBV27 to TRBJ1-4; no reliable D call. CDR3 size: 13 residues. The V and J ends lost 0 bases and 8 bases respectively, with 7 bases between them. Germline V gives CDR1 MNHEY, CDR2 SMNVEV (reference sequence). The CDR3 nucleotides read TGTGCCAGCAGTTTATCGCGGGCCGAAAAACTGTTTTTT. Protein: CASSLSRAEKLFF.

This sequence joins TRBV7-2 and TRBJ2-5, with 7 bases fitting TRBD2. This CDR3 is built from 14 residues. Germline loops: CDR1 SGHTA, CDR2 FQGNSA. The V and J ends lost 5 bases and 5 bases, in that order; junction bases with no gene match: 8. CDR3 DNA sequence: TGTGCCAGCAGCCCCGGGACTAACCTTGAGACCCAGTACTTC. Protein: CASSPGTNLETQYF.

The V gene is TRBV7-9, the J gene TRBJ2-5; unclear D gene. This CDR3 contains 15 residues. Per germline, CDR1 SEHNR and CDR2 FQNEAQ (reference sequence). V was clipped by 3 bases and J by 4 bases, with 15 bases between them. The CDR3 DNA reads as TGTGCCAGCAGCTTGAGTAACACAAGAGGAGAGACCCAGTACTTC. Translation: CASSLSNTRGETQYF.

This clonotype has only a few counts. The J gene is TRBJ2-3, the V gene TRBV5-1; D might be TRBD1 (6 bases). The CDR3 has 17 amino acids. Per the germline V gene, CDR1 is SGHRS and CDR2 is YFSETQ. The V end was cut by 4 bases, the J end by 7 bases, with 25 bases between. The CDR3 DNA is TGCGCCAGCAGCCAAACCGGGACACAAGGTCTTTCAAATACGCAGTATTTT. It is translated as CASSQTGTQGLSNTQYF.

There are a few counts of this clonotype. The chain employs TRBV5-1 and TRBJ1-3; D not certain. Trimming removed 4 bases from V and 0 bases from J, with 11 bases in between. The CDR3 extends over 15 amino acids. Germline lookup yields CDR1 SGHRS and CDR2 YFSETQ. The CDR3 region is CASSVDGISGNTIYF. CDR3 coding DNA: TGCGCCAGCAGCGTTGACGGTATCTCTGGAAACACCATATATTTT.

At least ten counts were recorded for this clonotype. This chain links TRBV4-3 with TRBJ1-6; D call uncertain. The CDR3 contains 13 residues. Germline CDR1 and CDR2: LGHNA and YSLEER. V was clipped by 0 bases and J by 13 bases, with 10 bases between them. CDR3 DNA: TGCGCCAGCAGCCAAGATCGTGGTTCGCCCCTCCACTTT. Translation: CASSQDRGSPLHF.

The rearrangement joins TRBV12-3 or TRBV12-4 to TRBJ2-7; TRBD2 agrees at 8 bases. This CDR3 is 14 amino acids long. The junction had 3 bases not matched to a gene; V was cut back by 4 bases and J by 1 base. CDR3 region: CASSSGTSSYEQYF. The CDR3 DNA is TGTGCCAGCAGTTCCGGGACTAGTTCCTACGAGCAGTACTTC.

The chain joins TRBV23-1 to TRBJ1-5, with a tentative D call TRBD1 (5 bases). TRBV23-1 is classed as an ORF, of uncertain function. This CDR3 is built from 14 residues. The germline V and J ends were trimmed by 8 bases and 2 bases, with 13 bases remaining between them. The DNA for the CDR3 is TGCGCCAGCCGAGGGGTCGAAGGCAATCAGCCCCAGCATTTT. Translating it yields CASRGVEGNQPQHF.

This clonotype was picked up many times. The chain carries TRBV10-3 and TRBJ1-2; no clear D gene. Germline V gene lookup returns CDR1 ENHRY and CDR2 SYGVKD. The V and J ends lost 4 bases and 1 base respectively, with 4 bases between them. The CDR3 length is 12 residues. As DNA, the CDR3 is TGTGCCATCAGTGTTTATAACTATGGCTACACCTTC. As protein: CAISVYNYGYTF.

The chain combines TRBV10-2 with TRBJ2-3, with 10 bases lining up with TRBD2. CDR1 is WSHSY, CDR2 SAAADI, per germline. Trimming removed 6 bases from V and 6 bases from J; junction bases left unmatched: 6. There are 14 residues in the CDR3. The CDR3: CASRGAGGQDTQYF. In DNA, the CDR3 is TGCGCCAGCAGAGGAGCGGGGGGGCAGGATACGCAGTATTTT.

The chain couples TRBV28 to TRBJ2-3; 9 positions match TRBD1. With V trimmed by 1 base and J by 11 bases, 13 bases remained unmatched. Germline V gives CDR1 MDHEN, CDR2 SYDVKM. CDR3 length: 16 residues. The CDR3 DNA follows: TGTGCCAGCAGTTTATCCGCCGGGACAGGGCCAAGCAGGCAGTATTTT. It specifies CASSLSAGTGPSRQYF.

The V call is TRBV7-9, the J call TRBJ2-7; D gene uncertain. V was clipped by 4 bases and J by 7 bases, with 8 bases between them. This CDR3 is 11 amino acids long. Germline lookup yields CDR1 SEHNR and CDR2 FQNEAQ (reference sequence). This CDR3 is CASSSFREQYF. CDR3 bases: TGTGCCAGCAGCTCCTTTCGGGAGCAGTACTTC.

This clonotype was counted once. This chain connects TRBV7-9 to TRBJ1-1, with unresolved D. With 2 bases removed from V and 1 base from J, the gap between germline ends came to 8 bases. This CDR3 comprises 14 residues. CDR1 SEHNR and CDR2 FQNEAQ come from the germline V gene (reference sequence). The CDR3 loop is CASSLSQANTEAFF. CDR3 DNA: TGTGCCAGCAGCTTAAGTCAGGCGAACACTGAAGCTTTCTTT.